This is a list of T cell receptor beta chains from one sample in a study of shared clonotypes between healthy human individuals. Produced via immunoSEQ multiplex PCR; TCRdb's table is partial and in-frame only. There are about 450,000 clones in the sample; roughly three quarters occur only once, and 13% lies in the top ten. Sequencing used PBMCs. The receptors here all came from a woman aged 40 to 50 in good health. Some clones in this sample may be carry-over from other donors' samples. CDR3s include the opening cysteine and the closing phenylalanine or tryptophan. D genes are given only for firm matches. A clone size is listed for some rows: how often the clone was seen (once, few, many), or a class if it is expanded.

DNA: TGTGCCAGCAGTTACTCTTCAGGGGCTGGAAACACCATATATTTT; CDR3: CASSYSSGAGNTIYF; D: .; size: .; V: TRBV6-5; J: TRBJ1-3
DNA: TGCGCCAGCAGCTGGGAACTTGGAGAGACCCAGTACTTC; CDR3: CASSWELGETQYF; D: .; size: once; V: TRBV5-1; J: TRBJ2-5
DNA: TGTGCCAGCTCACCATGGGCGGCGGGAACTAGCACAGATACGCAGTATTTT; CDR3: CASSPWAAGTSTDTQYF; D: .; size: .; V: TRBV18; J: TRBJ2-3
DNA: TGTGCCTGGAACAGGGTCCGGGATTCACCCCTCCACTTT; CDR3: CAWNRVRDSPLHF; D: .; size: .; V: TRBV30; J: TRBJ1-6
DNA: TGTGCCAGCTCACCGGACAGGGGGCTTAGTAACTATGGCTACACCTTC; CDR3: CASSPDRGLSNYGYTF; D: TRBD1; size: .; V: TRBV18; J: TRBJ1-2
DNA: TGCAGCGTTGACATCGGACAGGGGGCCGGAGAGACCCAGTACTTC; CDR3: CSVDIGQGAGETQYF; D: TRBD1; size: .; V: TRBV29-1; J: TRBJ2-5
DNA: TGTGCCAGCAGTGACAACCAAGAGACCCAGTACTTC; CDR3: CASSDNQETQYF; D: .; size: few; V: TRBV6-1; J: TRBJ2-5
DNA: TGTGCCAGCTCAGAGCGGCCTTACACCGGGGAGCTGTTTTTT; CDR3: CASSERPYTGELFF; D: .; size: .; V: TRBV18; J: TRBJ2-2
DNA: TGTGCCACCAGCAGAGGGGCAGGGGTAGCGGGACACAATGAGCAGTTCTTC; CDR3: CATSRGAGVAGHNEQFF; D: TRBD2; size: .; V: TRBV15; J: TRBJ2-1
DNA: TGCGCCAGCAGCCGAGGGACTAGCGGGAGAGCAGATACGCAGTATTTT; CDR3: CASSRGTSGRADTQYF; D: TRBD2; size: .; V: TRBV4-1; J: TRBJ2-3
DNA: TGTGCCAGCAGCCGAAACACAGGGACCTATGGCTACACCTTC; CDR3: CASSRNTGTYGYTF; D: .; size: many; V: TRBV7-2; J: TRBJ1-2
DNA: TGTGCCACCTCGTCAGGCCCCCGCGAGCAGTACTTC; CDR3: CATSSGPREQYF; D: .; size: .; V: TRBV2; J: TRBJ2-7
DNA: TGCGCCAGCAGCTTGGCCCCGCAGCTACAAGAGACCCAGTACTTC; CDR3: CASSLAPQLQETQYF; D: .; size: .; V: TRBV5-1; J: TRBJ2-5
DNA: TGTGCCAGCAGTGATTTCGCGATGGTCGCTTCCAGTCATAACTATGGCTACACCTTC; CDR3: CASSDFAMVASSHNYGYTF; D: .; size: .; V: TRBV6-1; J: TRBJ1-2
DNA: TGTGCCAGCAGTTCCCGCAGCTCCTACAATGAGCAGTTCTTC; CDR3: CASSSRSSYNEQFF; D: .; size: .; V: TRBV27; J: TRBJ2-1
DNA: TGTGCCAGCAGTGAAGGGGGGCTAGGAGAGACCCAGTACTTC; CDR3: CASSEGGLGETQYF; D: .; size: .; V: TRBV6-1; J: TRBJ2-5
DNA: TGTGCCAGCAGCTTCACAGGGGACACTGAAGCTTTCTTT; CDR3: CASSFTGDTEAFF; D: TRBD1; size: .; V: TRBV5-5; J: TRBJ1-1
DNA: TGTGCCAGCAGCTTCGCGATAGCGGGAGCCCGAACCGGGGAGCTGTTTTTT; CDR3: CASSFAIAGARTGELFF; D: TRBD2; size: .; V: TRBV7-3; J: TRBJ2-2
DNA: TGTGCCATCAGACCCGGGACTAGCGGGTATGAGCAGTTCTTC; CDR3: CAIRPGTSGYEQFF; D: TRBD2; size: .; V: TRBV10-3; J: TRBJ2-1
DNA: TGTGCCAGCTCACCACCCCAAGTTTCTGAGCAGTTCTTC; CDR3: CASSPPQVSEQFF; D: .; size: .; V: TRBV18; J: TRBJ2-1
DNA: TGTGCCAGCAGTGACGGCGGGTTCTCCTACAATGAGCAGTTCTTC; CDR3: CASSDGGFSYNEQFF; D: .; size: .; V: TRBV25-1; J: TRBJ2-1
DNA: TGTGCCAGTAGTATCCGGACAGCTAACTATGGCTACACCTTC; CDR3: CASSIRTANYGYTF; D: .; size: .; V: TRBV19; J: TRBJ1-2
DNA: TGCGCCAGCAGCCACGGACTAGCGGGAAACGGGGAGCTGTTTTTT; CDR3: CASSHGLAGNGELFF; D: TRBD2; size: once; V: TRBV5-1; J: TRBJ2-2
DNA: TGTGCCAGCAGCTTAGGTCGTGGCAGCTCTGGAAACACCATATATTTT; CDR3: CASSLGRGSSGNTIYF; D: .; size: .; V: TRBV11-3; J: TRBJ1-3
DNA: TGTGCCAGCTCCCCCGGAGCCGGTCAGCCCCAGCATTTT; CDR3: CASSPGAGQPQHF; D: .; size: .; V: TRBV18; J: TRBJ1-5
DNA: TGTGCCTGGAGTGTAATAGGGACAGGTATGGCAGATACGCAGTATTTT; CDR3: CAWSVIGTGMADTQYF; D: TRBD1; size: .; V: TRBV30; J: TRBJ2-3
DNA: TGTGCCAGCAGCGTCCTAGTCACAGATACGCAGTATTTT; CDR3: CASSVLVTDTQYF; D: .; size: .; V: TRBV9; J: TRBJ2-3
DNA: TGTGCCAGCAGCGTGGGGCTAGCGGGAGCGGAGACCCAGTACTTC; CDR3: CASSVGLAGAETQYF; D: TRBD2; size: .; V: TRBV7-2; J: TRBJ2-5
DNA: TGTGCCAGCAGTTACTCGCACCCGGAGGAGAACTATGGCTACACCTTC; CDR3: CASSYSHPEENYGYTF; D: .; size: once; V: TRBV6-6; J: TRBJ1-2
DNA: TGTGCCTGGAGTCTGGGTCGTGGGAATGAGCAGTTCTTC; CDR3: CAWSLGRGNEQFF; D: .; size: few; V: TRBV30; J: TRBJ2-1
DNA: TGCGCCAGCAGCCTTGACCTAAGCACAGATACGCAGTATTTT; CDR3: CASSLDLSTDTQYF; D: .; size: many; V: TRBV5-1; J: TRBJ2-3
DNA: TGTGCCAGCAGCTCTCAGGGGGCGCACTCTGGAAACACCATATATTTT; CDR3: CASSSQGAHSGNTIYF; D: TRBD1; size: .; V: TRBV7-2; J: TRBJ1-3
DNA: TGTGCCAGCAGGTGGGCAGGACAGCCCCAGCATTTT; CDR3: CASRWAGQPQHF; D: .; size: few; V: TRBV28; J: TRBJ1-5
DNA: TGTGCCAGCTGGGGGACAGGGACCTATCAGCCCCAGCATTTT; CDR3: CASWGTGTYQPQHF; D: TRBD1; size: .; V: TRBV28; J: TRBJ1-5
DNA: TGTGCCAGTAGTATCCGACAGGGACCCAATCAGCCCCAGCATTTT; CDR3: CASSIRQGPNQPQHF; D: TRBD1; size: .; V: TRBV19; J: TRBJ1-5
DNA: TGTGCCAGCAAGCGGGGACTAGATTACAATGAGCAGTTCTTC; CDR3: CASKRGLDYNEQFF; D: TRBD2; size: once; V: TRBV19; J: TRBJ2-1
DNA: TGTGCCAGCAGCGACGGAGCAGGGACTAGCGGGAGAGATATGAACTTC; CDR3: CASSDGAGTSGRDMNF; D: TRBD2; size: .; V: TRBV28; J: TRBJ2-5
DNA: TGCGCCAGCAGCCACCGACAGGGAGGGCATGAGCAGTTCTTC; CDR3: CASSHRQGGHEQFF; D: .; size: .; V: TRBV5-1; J: TRBJ2-1
DNA: TGTGCCAGCAGCTTTTCGATGCGGGAGTCACGGTACTTC; CDR3: CASSFSMRESRYF; D: TRBD2; size: .; V: TRBV5-4; J: TRBJ2-7
DNA: TGTGCCAGCTCACCATTCGCTAGCGGGGGGGATGAGCAGTTCTTC; CDR3: CASSPFASGGDEQFF; D: TRBD2; size: .; V: TRBV18; J: TRBJ2-1
DNA: TGTGCCAGCAGTCCTCCCCAAGTATTAGTGCATTTT; CDR3: CASSPPQVLVHF; D: .; size: once; V: TRBV28; J: TRBJ1-5